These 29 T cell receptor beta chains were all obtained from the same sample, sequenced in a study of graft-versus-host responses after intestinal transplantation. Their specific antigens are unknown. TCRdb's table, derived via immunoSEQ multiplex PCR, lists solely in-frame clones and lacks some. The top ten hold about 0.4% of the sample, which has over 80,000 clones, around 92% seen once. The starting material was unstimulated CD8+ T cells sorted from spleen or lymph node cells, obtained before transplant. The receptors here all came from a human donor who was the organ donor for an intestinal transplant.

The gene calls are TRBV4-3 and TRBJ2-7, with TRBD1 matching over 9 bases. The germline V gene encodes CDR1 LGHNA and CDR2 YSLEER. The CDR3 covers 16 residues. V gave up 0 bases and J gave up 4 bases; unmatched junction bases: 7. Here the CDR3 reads CASSQDPGQGSYEQYF. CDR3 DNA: TGCGCCAGCAGCCAAGATCCGGGACAGGGATCGTACGAGCAGTACTTC.

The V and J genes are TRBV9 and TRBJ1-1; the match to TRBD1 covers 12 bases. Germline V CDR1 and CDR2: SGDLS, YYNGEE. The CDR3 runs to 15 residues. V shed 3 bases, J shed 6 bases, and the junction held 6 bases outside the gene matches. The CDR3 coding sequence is TGTGCCAGCAGCGGGGGGGACAGGGGGCAATCTGAAGCTTTCTTT. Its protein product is CASSGGDRGQSEAFF.

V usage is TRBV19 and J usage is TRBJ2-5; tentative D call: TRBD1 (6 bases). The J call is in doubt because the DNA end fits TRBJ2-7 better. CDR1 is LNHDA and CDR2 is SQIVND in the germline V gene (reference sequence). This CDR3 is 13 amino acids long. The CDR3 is CASRGGHNYEQYF. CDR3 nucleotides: TGTGCCAGTAGAGGGGGACACAACTACGAGCAGTACTTC.

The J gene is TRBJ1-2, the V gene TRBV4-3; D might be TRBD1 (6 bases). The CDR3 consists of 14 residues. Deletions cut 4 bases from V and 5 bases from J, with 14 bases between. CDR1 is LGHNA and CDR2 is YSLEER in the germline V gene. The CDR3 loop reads CASSPGWGPYGYTF. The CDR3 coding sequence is TGCGCCAGCAGCCCTGGGTGGGGGCCATATGGCTACACCTTC.

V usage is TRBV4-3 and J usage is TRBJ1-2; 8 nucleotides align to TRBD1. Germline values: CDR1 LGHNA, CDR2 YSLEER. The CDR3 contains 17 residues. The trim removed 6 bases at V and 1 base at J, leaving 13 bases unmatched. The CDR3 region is CASRDADRVIGNYGYTF. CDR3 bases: TGCGCCAGCAGGGACGCGGACAGGGTCATTGGTAACTATGGCTACACCTTC.

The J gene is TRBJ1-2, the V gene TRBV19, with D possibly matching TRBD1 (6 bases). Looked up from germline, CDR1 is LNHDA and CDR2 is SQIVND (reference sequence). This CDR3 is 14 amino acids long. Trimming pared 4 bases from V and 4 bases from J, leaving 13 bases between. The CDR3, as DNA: TGTGCCAGTAGTACTCTCACAGGGATCTATGGCTACACCTTC. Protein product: CASSTLTGIYGYTF.

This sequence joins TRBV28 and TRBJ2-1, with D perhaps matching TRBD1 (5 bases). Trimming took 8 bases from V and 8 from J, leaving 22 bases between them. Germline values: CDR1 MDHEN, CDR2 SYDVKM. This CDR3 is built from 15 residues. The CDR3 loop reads CASWTQTRRSDEQFF. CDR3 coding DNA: TGTGCCAGCTGGACACAAACCAGGCGATCTGATGAGCAGTTCTTC.

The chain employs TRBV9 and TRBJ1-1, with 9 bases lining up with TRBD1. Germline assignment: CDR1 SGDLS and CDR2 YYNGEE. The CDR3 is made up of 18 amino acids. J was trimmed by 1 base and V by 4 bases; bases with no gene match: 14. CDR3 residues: CASSPEWGTGYSNTEAFF. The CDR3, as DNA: TGTGCCAGCAGCCCCGAGTGGGGGACAGGGTACTCGAACACTGAAGCTTTCTTT.

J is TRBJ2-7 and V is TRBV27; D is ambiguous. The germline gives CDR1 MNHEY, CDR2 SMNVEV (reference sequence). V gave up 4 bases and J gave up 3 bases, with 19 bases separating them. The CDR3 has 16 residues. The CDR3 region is CASSSTQWPTDYEQYF. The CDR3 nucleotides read TGTGCCAGCAGTTCCACCCAATGGCCTACAGACTACGAGCAGTACTTC.

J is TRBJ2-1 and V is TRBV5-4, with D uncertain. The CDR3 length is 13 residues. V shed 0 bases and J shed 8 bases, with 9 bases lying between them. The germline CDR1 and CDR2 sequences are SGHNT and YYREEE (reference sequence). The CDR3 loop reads CASSLVVQDEQFF. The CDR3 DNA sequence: TGTGCCAGCAGCTTGGTAGTCCAGGATGAGCAGTTCTTC.

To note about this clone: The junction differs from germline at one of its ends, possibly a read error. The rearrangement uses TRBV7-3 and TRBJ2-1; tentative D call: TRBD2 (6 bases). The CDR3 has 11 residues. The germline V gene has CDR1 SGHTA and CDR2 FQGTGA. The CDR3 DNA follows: TGTGCCAGCAGCGGGGGGAATGGGCAGTTCTTC. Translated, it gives CASSGGNGQFF.

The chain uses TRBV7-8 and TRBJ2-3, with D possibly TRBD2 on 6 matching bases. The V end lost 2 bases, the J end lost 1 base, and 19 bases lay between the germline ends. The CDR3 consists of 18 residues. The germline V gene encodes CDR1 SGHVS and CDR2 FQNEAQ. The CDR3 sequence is CASSLRLASGVGTDTQYF. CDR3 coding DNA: TGTGCCAGCAGCTTACGTCTAGCGTCGGGGGTGGGCACAGATACGCAGTATTTT.

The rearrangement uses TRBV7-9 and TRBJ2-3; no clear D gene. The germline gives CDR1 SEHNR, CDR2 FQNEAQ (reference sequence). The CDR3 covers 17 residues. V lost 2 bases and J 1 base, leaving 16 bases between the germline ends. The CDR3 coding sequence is TGTGCCAGCAGCTTATGGTCTCCCGCTACCGGCACAGATACGCAGTATTTT. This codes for CASSLWSPATGTDTQYF.

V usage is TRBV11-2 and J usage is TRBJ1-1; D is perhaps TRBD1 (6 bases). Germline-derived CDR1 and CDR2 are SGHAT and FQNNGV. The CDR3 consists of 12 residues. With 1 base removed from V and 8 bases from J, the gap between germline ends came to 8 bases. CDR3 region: CASSLVGTEAFF. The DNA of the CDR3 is TGTGCCAGCAGCTTAGTAGGGACAGAAGCTTTCTTT.

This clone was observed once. This CDR3 is CASSPSTGRGFDEQYF. CDR3 DNA: TGTGCCAGCAGCCCATCCACGGGGCGGGGGTTCGACGAGCAGTACTTC. V gene TRBV7-3 combines with J gene TRBJ2-7; 7 nucleotides line up with TRBD2. Germline V gene data show CDR1 as SGHTA and CDR2 as FQGTGA. The ends lost 5 bases at V and 5 bases at J; junction bases unmatched: 15. CDR3 size: 16 residues.

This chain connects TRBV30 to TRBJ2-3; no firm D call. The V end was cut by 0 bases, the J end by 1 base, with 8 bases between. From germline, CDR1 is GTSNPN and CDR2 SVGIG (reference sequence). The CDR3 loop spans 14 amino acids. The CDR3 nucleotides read TGTGCCTGGAGTGTAAGCAAACGCACAGATACGCAGTATTTT. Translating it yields CAWSVSKRTDTQYF.

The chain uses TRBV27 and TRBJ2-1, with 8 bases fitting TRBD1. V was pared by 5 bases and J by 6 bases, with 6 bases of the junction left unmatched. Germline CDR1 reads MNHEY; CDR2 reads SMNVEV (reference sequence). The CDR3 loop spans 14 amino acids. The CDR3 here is CASSIGQGGNEQFF. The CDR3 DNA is TGTGCCAGCAGTATTGGACAGGGTGGCAATGAGCAGTTCTTC.

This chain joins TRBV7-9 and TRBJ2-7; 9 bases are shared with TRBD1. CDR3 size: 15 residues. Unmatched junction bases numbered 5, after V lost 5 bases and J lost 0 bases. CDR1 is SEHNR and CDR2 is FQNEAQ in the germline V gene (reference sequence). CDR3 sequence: CASSHRDRDSYEQYF. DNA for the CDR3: TGTGCCAGCAGCCACCGGGACAGGGACTCCTACGAGCAGTACTTC.

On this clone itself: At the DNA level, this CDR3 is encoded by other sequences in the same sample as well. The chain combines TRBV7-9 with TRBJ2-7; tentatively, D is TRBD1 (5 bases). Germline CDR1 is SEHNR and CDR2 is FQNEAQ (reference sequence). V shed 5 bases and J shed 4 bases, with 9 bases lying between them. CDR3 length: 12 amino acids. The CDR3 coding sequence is TGTGCCAGCAGCCTTGGGGCGTACGAGCAGTACTTC. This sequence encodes CASSLGAYEQYF.

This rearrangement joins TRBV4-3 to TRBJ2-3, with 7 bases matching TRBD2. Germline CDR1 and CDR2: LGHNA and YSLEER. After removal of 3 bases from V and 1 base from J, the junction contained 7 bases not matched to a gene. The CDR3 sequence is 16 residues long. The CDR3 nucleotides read TGCGCCAGCAGCCAGGTGGGGCTAGCGGGCACAGATACGCAGTATTTT. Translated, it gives CASSQVGLAGTDTQYF.

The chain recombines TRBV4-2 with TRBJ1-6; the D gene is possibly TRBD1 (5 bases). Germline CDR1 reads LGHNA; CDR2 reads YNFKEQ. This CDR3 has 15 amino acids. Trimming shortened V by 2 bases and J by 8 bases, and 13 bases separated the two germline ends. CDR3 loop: CASSQPREVDSPLHF. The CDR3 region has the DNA TGTGCCAGCAGCCAACCCAGGGAAGTGGATTCACCCCTCCACTTT.

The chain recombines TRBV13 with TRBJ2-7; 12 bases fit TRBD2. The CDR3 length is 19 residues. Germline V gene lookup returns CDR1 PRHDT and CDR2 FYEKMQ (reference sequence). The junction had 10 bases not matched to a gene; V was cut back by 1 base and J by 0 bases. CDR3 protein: CASSLEGGLAGGPSYEQYF. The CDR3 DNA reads TGTGCCAGCAGCTTAGAAGGGGGGCTAGCGGGGGGGCCCTCCTACGAGCAGTACTTC.

This CDR3 is CASSSPTSGYTQYF. CDR3 nucleotide sequence: TGTGCCAGCAGCTCCCCGACTAGCGGGTATACGCAGTATTTT. The rearrangement uses TRBV11-3 and TRBJ2-3; TRBD2 aligns across 10 bases. Germline V gene sequence: CDR1 SGHNT, CDR2 YENEEA. After removal of 4 bases from V and 7 bases from J, the junction contained 5 bases not matched to a gene. This CDR3 has 14 residues.

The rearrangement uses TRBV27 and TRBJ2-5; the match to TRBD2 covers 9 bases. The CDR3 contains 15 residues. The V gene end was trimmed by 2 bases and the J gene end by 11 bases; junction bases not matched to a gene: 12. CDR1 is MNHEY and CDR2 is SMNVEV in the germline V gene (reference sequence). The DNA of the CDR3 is TGTGCCAGCAGTTTAGCGGCTAGCGGGGTGAATGAGCAGTACTTC. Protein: CASSLAASGVNEQYF.

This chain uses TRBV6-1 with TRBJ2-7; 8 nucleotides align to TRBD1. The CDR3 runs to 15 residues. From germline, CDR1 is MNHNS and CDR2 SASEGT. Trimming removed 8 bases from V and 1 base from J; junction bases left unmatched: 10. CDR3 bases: TGTGCCAGCGGGACAGGACCCAAGAATTCCTACGAGCAGTACTTC. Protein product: CASGTGPKNSYEQYF.

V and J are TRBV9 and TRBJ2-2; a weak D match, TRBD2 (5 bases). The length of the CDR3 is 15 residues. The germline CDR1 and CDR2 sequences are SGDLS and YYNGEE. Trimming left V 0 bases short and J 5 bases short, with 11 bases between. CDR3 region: CASSVGSPGTGELFF. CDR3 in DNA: TGTGCCAGCAGCGTAGGGTCCCCGGGAACCGGGGAGCTGTTTTTT.

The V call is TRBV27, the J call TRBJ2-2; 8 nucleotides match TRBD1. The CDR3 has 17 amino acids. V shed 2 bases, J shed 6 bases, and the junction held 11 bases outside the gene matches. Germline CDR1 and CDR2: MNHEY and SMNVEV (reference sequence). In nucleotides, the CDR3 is TGTGCCAGCAGTTTACAAACAGGGGGACGAACACCCGGGGAGCTGTTTTTT. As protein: CASSLQTGGRTPGELFF.

CDR3 nucleotide sequence: TGTGCCAGCAGTTTAACGGGGGTGTACAATGAGCAGTTCTTC. Translation gives CASSLTGVYNEQFF. V gene TRBV27 combines with J gene TRBJ2-1; perhaps TRBD2 as D (6 bases). From germline, CDR1 is MNHEY and CDR2 SMNVEV (reference sequence). CDR3 length: 14 amino acids. V was shortened by 2 bases and J by 4 bases, with 9 bases between the two germline ends.

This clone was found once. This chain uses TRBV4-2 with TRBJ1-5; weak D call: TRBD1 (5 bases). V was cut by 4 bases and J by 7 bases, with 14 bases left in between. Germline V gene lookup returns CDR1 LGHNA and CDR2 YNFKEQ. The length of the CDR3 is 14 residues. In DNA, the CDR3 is TGTGCCAGCAGCCGAGACCCGGGGGTCCAGCCCCAGCATTTT. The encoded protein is CASSRDPGVQPQHF.